This TCR beta chain was profiled in a study of CD8 T cells in Susac syndrome. Sequencing of TCR beta drew on CD8+ and CD4+ T cells from blood. Isolation of CD8+ and CD4+ T cells was performed negatively, whereas enrichment of TEMRA cells was done by FACS. The CDR3 consists of 13 residues. CDR1 is GTSNPN, CDR2 SVGIG, per germline (reference sequence). V lost 1 base, J lost 6 bases, and 10 bases lay in between. This clonotype was seen a few times. Random hexamers were used to reverse transcribe roughly 0.45 to 1 ug of RNA. Multiplex PCR with immunoSEQ amplified the TCR beta CDR3 across 54 Vbeta and 13 Jbeta. TCRdb passed the immunoSEQ multiplex PCR reads through MiXCR, listing each CDR3 protein once. Seen here are 200,000 or so distinct CDR3 sequences, about 95% observed once, and the top ten hold just under 0.095%.

The sample comprised CD4+ T cells from PBMCs. The TCR comes from a human donor with multiple sclerosis. The chain has TRBV30 and TRBJ1-5, with a weak D call TRBD1 (5 bases). CDR3 bases: TGTGCCTGGAGTGGTGGGGCTGGTCAGCCCCAGCATTTT. Protein: CAWSGGAGQPQHF.